The next 30 T cell receptor beta chains were all read from a single sample in a study of shared clonotypes between healthy human individuals. Repertoires were generated with immunoSEQ multiplex PCR, while TCRdb's copy carries only in-frame clones and drops some. The table records about 120,000 clones, about 63% of them present only once. Sequenced input: memory CD8+ T cells sorted from blood. Subset reported: CD45RO+ cells pooled with CCR7-negative TemRA cells. These receptors came from a woman aged 30 to 39 in good health.

Of note for this clone: Sequence at one end of the junction differs from germline and may be a read error. The chain is built from TRBV14 and TRBJ2-7, with TRBD1 matching 8 bases. Per the germline V gene, CDR1 is SGHDN and CDR2 is FVKESK. The CDR3 has 16 amino acids. The CDR3 region is CASAYRFGQGSSEQYF. The CDR3 DNA reads TGTGCCAGCGCCTACCGATTTGGACAGGGTTCCTCCGAGCAGTACTTC.

This clone was recorded a few times. The CDR3 sequence: CASSRQTSGDNEQFF. In DNA form, the CDR3 reads TGCGCCAGCAGCCGACAGACTAGCGGCGACAATGAGCAGTTCTTC. This rearrangement joins TRBV4-1 to TRBJ2-1; 9 positions match TRBD2. Germline V lookup: CDR1 MGHRA, CDR2 YSYEKL. V was pared by 4 bases and J by 5 bases, with 6 bases of the junction left unmatched. The CDR3 has 15 residues.

The chain uses TRBV2 and TRBJ2-6; D unclear. V was pared by 7 bases and J by 0 bases, with 7 bases between. CDR3 length equals 14 residues. The germline CDR1 and CDR2 sequences are SNHLY and FYNNEI. This chain's CDR3 is CASTRISGANVLTF. The CDR3 coding sequence is TGTGCCAGCACACGGATCTCTGGGGCCAACGTCCTGACTTTC.

Remarks on this clone: Other DNA sequences from this sample encode an identical CDR3 as well. The chain combines TRBV6-6 with TRBJ2-7, with TRBD2 as a possible D gene (6 bases). The CDR3 loop spans 12 amino acids. The V gene's germline CDR1 is MNHNY and CDR2 SVGAGI (reference sequence). V was shortened by 7 bases and J by 1 base, with 8 bases between the two germline ends. The CDR3 reads CASNRGSYEQYF. The CDR3 DNA sequence: TGTGCCAGCAATCGGGGGTCCTACGAGCAGTACTTC.

This clone has only a few counts. V usage is TRBV6-4 and J usage is TRBJ1-5; D perhaps matches TRBD1 (5 bases). V gave up 4 bases and J gave up 3 bases, with 7 bases separating them. The CDR3 sequence is 13 residues long. Looked up from germline, CDR1 is MRHNA and CDR2 is SNTAGT. The CDR3 nucleotides are TGTGCCAGCAGTGTACAGGACAATCAGCCCCAGCATTTT. It encodes CASSVQDNQPQHF.

This clone showed up many times. The chain combines TRBV27 with TRBJ2-5, with D perhaps TRBD1 or TRBD2 (5 bases each). The length of the CDR3 is 15 residues. The V end was cut by 2 bases, the J end by 5 bases, with 15 bases between. The V gene's germline CDR1 is MNHEY and CDR2 SMNVEV (reference sequence). CDR3 residues: CASSLTVLGTETQYF. In nucleotides, the CDR3 is TGTGCCAGCAGTTTAACGGTTCTGGGGACGGAGACCCAGTACTTC.

This clone was counted between two and nine times. The chain employs TRBV6-1 and TRBJ1-5; TRBD1 aligns across 9 bases. The CDR3 covers 14 residues. CDR1 is MNHNS and CDR2 is SASEGT in the germline V gene. J was trimmed by 6 bases and V by 6 bases; bases with no gene match: 6. The DNA of the CDR3 is TGTGCCAGCAGGGGACAGGGTGGTCCTCAGCCCCAGCATTTT. Amino acid sequence: CASRGQGGPQPQHF.

V and J are TRBV2 and TRBJ1-1; D might be TRBD1 (5 bases). Germline CDR1 reads SNHLY; CDR2 reads FYNNEI. V lost 7 bases and J lost 8, with 11 bases in between. The CDR3 is made up of 11 amino acids. The CDR3 coding sequence is TGTGCCAGCACCGGGGACTTGGAAGCTTTCTTT. Translating it yields CASTGDLEAFF.

The V call is TRBV28, the J call TRBJ2-3, with TRBD1 identical over 9 bases. In germline, CDR1 is MDHEN, CDR2 SYDVKM. The CDR3 is 16 amino acids. V lost 6 bases and J lost 2; bases outside the gene matches: 9. Written as DNA, the CDR3 is TGTGCCAGCAGGGATAACAGGGGGCCCACCACAGATACGCAGTATTTT. Protein sequence: CASRDNRGPTTDTQYF.

This chain links TRBV11-3 with TRBJ1-1; possibly TRBD1 for D (6 bases). Trimming shortened V by 5 bases and J by 6 bases, and 22 bases separated the two germline ends. This CDR3 is built from 16 residues. Germline CDR1 reads SGHNT; CDR2 reads YENEEA. The CDR3 coding sequence is TGTGCCAGCAGCCACCCCGGGGGGACACGGCCCCCTGAAGCTTTCTTT. The encoded protein is CASSHPGGTRPPEAFF.

This clone was seen repeatedly, ten times or more. The chain uses TRBV6-6 and TRBJ1-2; 7 positions match TRBD1. The V segment lost 6 bases and the J segment 6 bases; nucleotides outside the gene matches: 10. The CDR3 runs 14 residues. Germline V lookup: CDR1 MNHNY, CDR2 SVGAGI (reference sequence). The DNA for the CDR3 is TGTGCCAGCAGCCGACAGGGTGGGAACGATGGCTACACCTTC. It translates to CASSRQGGNDGYTF.

The CDR3 protein is CASSIVWPGNEKLFF. CDR3 in DNA: TGTGCCAGTAGTATAGTTTGGCCAGGGAATGAAAAACTGTTTTTT. The chain employs TRBV19 and TRBJ1-4, with D maybe TRBD1 (5 bases). Germline CDR1 is LNHDA and CDR2 is SQIVND (reference sequence). Trimming pared 1 base from V and 5 bases from J, leaving 11 bases between. The CDR3 covers 15 residues.

The rearrangement joins TRBV6-5 to TRBJ2-7; TRBD2 matches at 10 bases. The CDR3 is made up of 16 amino acids. The germline V gene has CDR1 MNHEY and CDR2 SVGAGI. With V trimmed by 0 bases and J by 4 bases, 6 bases remained unmatched. CDR3 region: CASSYSKAGGWYEQYF. In DNA, the CDR3 is TGTGCCAGCAGTTACTCGAAAGCGGGAGGGTGGTACGAGCAGTACTTC.

This clone qualifies as medium-sized. In the same sample, other DNA sequences code for this CDR3. CDR3 loop: CASSLVRGTEAFF. The CDR3 DNA sequence: TGTGCCAGCAGCTTAGTGCGGGGGACTGAAGCTTTCTTT. The chain combines TRBV13 with TRBJ1-1; TRBD1 is a possible D gene (5 bases). The CDR3 is 13 amino acids. The germline gives CDR1 PRHDT, CDR2 FYEKMQ (reference sequence). Between the trimmed V and J ends, which lost 1 base and 5 bases, there was a span of 8 bases.

The CDR3 sequence is CASSQGTGGPYTGELFF. In nucleotides, the CDR3 is TGCGCCAGCAGCCAGGGGACAGGGGGCCCTTACACCGGGGAGCTGTTTTTT. The rearrangement uses TRBV4-1 and TRBJ2-2, with TRBD1 identical over 12 bases. This CDR3 is built from 17 residues. Per the germline V gene, CDR1 is MGHRA and CDR2 is YSYEKL. V was clipped by 3 bases and J by 3 bases; unmatched bases: 5.

This clone showed up just a few times. This chain uses TRBV5-1 with TRBJ2-5; tentatively, D is TRBD1 (7 bases). The J call may be wrong; the DNA end is better matched by TRBJ2-7. Germline assignment: CDR1 SGHRS and CDR2 YFSETQ. The CDR3 runs 16 residues. The CDR3 reads CASSAEQGQRAYEQYF. The CDR3 region has the DNA TGCGCCAGCAGCGCCGAACAGGGGCAGCGGGCGTACGAGCAGTACTTC.

In this sample, this clone turned up once. In DNA form, the CDR3 reads TGTGCCAGCAGTGAAGGCGGGGCAGGTTATAGCACAGATACGCAGTATTTT. Its protein product is CASSEGGAGYSTDTQYF. The J gene is TRBJ2-3, the V gene TRBV25-1; weak D call: TRBD2 (6 bases). Looked up from germline, CDR1 is MGHDK and CDR2 is SYGVNS. V was trimmed by 2 bases and J by 0 bases, leaving 15 bases between them. This CDR3 is 17 amino acids long.

This clone was seen ten or more times. The V call is TRBV25-1, the J call TRBJ2-3; maybe TRBD2 (6 bases). CDR3 length equals 16 residues. The V end was cut by 3 bases, the J end by 5 bases, with 18 bases between. In germline, CDR1 is MGHDK, CDR2 SYGVNS. CDR3 sequence: CASSDGGRELGDTQYF. As DNA, the CDR3 is TGTGCCAGCAGTGACGGCGGACGGGAGTTGGGAGATACGCAGTATTTT.

CDR3 nucleotide sequence: TGTGCCAGCAGCTTAGGCGTAGGGGGCTCGGTGAGGCAGCCCCAGCATTTT. This codes for CASSLGVGGSVRQPQHF. This chain uses TRBV7-9 with TRBJ1-5, with TRBD1 matching 7 bases. CDR3 length equals 17 residues. CDR1 and CDR2 from the germline V gene are SEHNR and FQNEAQ (reference sequence). V gave up 1 base and J gave up 7 bases; unmatched junction bases: 13.

This sequence joins TRBV4-2 and TRBJ2-5; TRBD2 aligns across 7 bases. The tail of the sequence fits TRBJ2-7 better, so the J call may be wrong. Germline CDR1 reads LGHNA; CDR2 reads YNFKEQ. The CDR3 is made up of 16 amino acids. The CDR3 DNA reads as TGTGCCAGCAGCCCAACAAGCGGGGACGGGGCCTACGAGCAGTACTTC. Its protein is CASSPTSGDGAYEQYF.

This clone was observed a handful of times. Just one base apart from a much larger clone, this may be a read error. The V and J genes are TRBV6-1 and TRBJ2-2, with D possibly TRBD1 on 5 matching bases. The CDR3 has 13 amino acids. V was cut by 3 bases and J by 5 bases, with 7 bases left in between. Germline CDR1 reads MNHNS; CDR2 reads SASEGT. The CDR3 spells CASSDRETGELFF. The DNA for the CDR3 is TGTGCCAGCAGTGACAGGGAAACCGGGGAGCTGTTTTTT.

This clone was found many times. The CDR3 nucleotides read TGCGCCAGCAGCCCACGGGACACCTCCTACGAGCAGTACTTC. This gives the protein CASSPRDTSYEQYF. J is TRBJ2-7 and V is TRBV5-1, with D possibly being TRBD1 (6 bases). The CDR3 spans 14 residues. V lost 4 bases, J lost 0 bases, and 11 bases lay in between. Germline-derived CDR1 and CDR2 are SGHRS and YFSETQ.

V and J are TRBV7-3 and TRBJ2-3; the D gene is possibly TRBD2 (6 bases). Trimming pared 11 bases from V and 2 bases from J, leaving 20 bases between. CDR1 and CDR2 (germline): SGHTA, FQGTGA. The CDR3 length is 15 residues. DNA for the CDR3: TGTGCCTCAGGGACTGGACGAGCCCCCACAGATACGCAGTATTTT. It yields the protein CASGTGRAPTDTQYF. Full variable domain (missing parts from reference TRBV7-3 and TRBJ2-3): GAGVSQTPSNKVTEKGKYVELRCDPISGHTALYWYRQSLGQGPEFLIYFQGTGAADDSGLPNDRFFAVRPEGSVSTLKIQRTERGDSAVYLCASGTGRAPTDTQYFGPGTRLTVL.

This chain joins TRBV5-6 and TRBJ1-2; D call uncertain. The germline V gene encodes CDR1 SGHDT and CDR2 YYEEEE. This CDR3 is 14 amino acids long. Trimming shortened V by 2 bases and J by 4 bases, and 12 bases separated the two germline ends. The CDR3 bases are TGTGCCAGCAGCTTCCAGCCATCTAGCTATGGCTACACCTTC. This gives the protein CASSFQPSSYGYTF.

This CDR3 reads CASSPGGNTEAFF. In DNA, the CDR3 is TGTGCCTCTTCCCCTGGGGGGAACACTGAAGCTTTCTTT. This chain joins TRBV30 and TRBJ1-1; D perhaps matches TRBD1 (5 bases). This CDR3 contains 13 residues. V dropped 7 bases and J dropped 1 base, with 13 bases sitting between them. Per the germline V gene, CDR1 is GTSNPN and CDR2 is SVGIG (reference sequence). The full variable domain, with the rest looked up from reference TRBV30 and TRBJ1-1, is SQTIHQWPATLVQPVGSPLSLECTVEGTSNPNLYWYRQAAGRGLQLLFYSVGIGQISSEVPQNLSASRPQDRQFILSSKKLLLSDSGFYLCASSPGGNTEAFFGQGTRLTVV.

The chain carries TRBV5-1 and TRBJ2-1, with TRBD2 as a possible D gene (5 bases). Germline CDR1 and CDR2: SGHRS and YFSETQ. CDR3 length: 17 amino acids. The germline V and J ends were trimmed by 1 base and 0 bases, with 14 bases remaining between them. The DNA for the CDR3 is TGCGCCAGCAGCTTGTTGCCGTGGAGGAGCTCCTACAATGAGCAGTTCTTC. This sequence encodes CASSLLPWRSSYNEQFF. The full variable domain, completed using reference TRBV5-1 and TRBJ2-1, is KAGVTQTPRYLIKTRGQQVTLSCSPISGHRSVSWYQQTPGQGLQFLFEYFSETQRNKGNFPGRFSGRQFSNSRSEMNVSTLELGDSALYLCASSLLPWRSSYNEQFFGPGTRLTVL.

The chain joins TRBV28 to TRBJ2-7; D is possibly TRBD1 or TRBD2 (5 bases each). The CDR3 is 17 residues long. CDR1 and CDR2 (germline): MDHEN, SYDVKM. Deletions cut 3 bases from V and 5 bases from J, with 23 bases between. The CDR3 protein is CASSFFLRGIRADEQYF. In nucleotides, the CDR3 is TGTGCCAGCAGTTTCTTCCTTCGGGGTATCAGGGCCGACGAGCAGTACTTC.

The chain uses TRBV2 and TRBJ2-7, with 15 bases that match TRBD2. V shed 2 bases, J shed 0 bases, and the junction held 11 bases outside the gene matches. Germline CDR1 is SNHLY and CDR2 is FYNNEI. The CDR3 has 20 residues. Here the CDR3 DNA reads TGTGCCAGCAGTGAACCCCTGAGGACTAGCGGGAGGGACTACTCCTACGAGCAGTACTTC. It is translated as CASSEPLRTSGRDYSYEQYF.

J is TRBJ2-1 and V is TRBV10-3; 10 nucleotides match TRBD2. The germline gives CDR1 ENHRY, CDR2 SYGVKD. The CDR3 length is 15 residues. Germline trimming cut 5 bases from V and 2 bases from J; bases unmatched to any gene: 3. CDR3 DNA sequence: TGTGCCATCAGTCTAGCGGGAGTACCCTACAATGAGCAGTTCTTC. Its translation: CAISLAGVPYNEQFF.

The V and J genes are TRBV11-3 and TRBJ1-2, with D perhaps TRBD1 (5 bases). The CDR3 runs to 14 residues. Trimming cost V 1 base and J 2 bases, with 8 bases left between them. Germline V lookup: CDR1 SGHNT, CDR2 YENEEA. The CDR3: CASSLGGANYGYTF. For the CDR3, the DNA is TGTGCCAGCAGCTTAGGTGGGGCCAACTATGGCTACACCTTC.